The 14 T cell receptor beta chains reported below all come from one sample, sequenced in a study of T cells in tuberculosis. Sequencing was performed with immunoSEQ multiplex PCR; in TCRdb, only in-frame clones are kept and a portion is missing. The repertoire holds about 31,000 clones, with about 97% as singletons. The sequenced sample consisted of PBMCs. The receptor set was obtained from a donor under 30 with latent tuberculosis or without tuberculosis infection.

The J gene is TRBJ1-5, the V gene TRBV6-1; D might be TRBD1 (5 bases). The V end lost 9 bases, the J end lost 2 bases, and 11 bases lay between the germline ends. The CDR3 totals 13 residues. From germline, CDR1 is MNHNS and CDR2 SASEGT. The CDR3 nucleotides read TGTGCCAGTCGGACACGGGGCAATCAGCCCCAGCATTTT. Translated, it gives CASRTRGNQPQHF.

CDR3 amino acids: CASSSVTGTEAFF. The CDR3, as DNA: TGTGCCAGCAGCTCCGTAACAGGGACTGAAGCTTTCTTT. The chain combines TRBV7-2 with TRBJ1-1, with TRBD1 as a possible D gene (6 bases). The germline V gene encodes CDR1 SGHTA and CDR2 FQGNSA. The CDR3 has 13 amino acids. Trimming removed 4 bases at V and 5 bases at J, with 11 bases between.

CDR3 sequence (DNA): TGTGCCAGCAGTGGGCGGGGCGGTCGACTCTACGAGCAGTACTTC. Its translation: CASSGRGGRLYEQYF. The rearrangement uses TRBV6-1 and TRBJ2-7; D is possibly TRBD2 (6 bases). The CDR3 is 15 amino acids. Between the trimmed V and J ends, which lost 4 bases and 3 bases, there was a span of 16 bases. Germline V gene lookup returns CDR1 MNHNS and CDR2 SASEGT.

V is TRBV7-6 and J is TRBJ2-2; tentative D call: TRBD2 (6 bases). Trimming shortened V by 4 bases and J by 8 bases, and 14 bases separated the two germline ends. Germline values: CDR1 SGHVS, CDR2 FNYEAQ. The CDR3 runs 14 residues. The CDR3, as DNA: TGTGCCAGCAGCTCCTCCGGGAGACGAGGGGAGCTGTTTTTT. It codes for CASSSSGRRGELFF.

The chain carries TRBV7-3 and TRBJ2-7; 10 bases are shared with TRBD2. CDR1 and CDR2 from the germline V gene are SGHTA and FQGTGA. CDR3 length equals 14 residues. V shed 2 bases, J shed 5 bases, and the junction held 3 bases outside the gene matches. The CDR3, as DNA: TGTGCCAGCAGCTTAGCCGGGACTAGCGACGAGCAGTACTTC. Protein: CASSLAGTSDEQYF.

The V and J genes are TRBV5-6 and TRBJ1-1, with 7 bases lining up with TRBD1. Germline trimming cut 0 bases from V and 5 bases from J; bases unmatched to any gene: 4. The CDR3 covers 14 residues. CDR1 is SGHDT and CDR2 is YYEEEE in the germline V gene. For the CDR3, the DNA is TGTGCCAGCAGCTTGGAGGGGGCGCGGACTGAAGCTTTCTTT. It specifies CASSLEGARTEAFF.

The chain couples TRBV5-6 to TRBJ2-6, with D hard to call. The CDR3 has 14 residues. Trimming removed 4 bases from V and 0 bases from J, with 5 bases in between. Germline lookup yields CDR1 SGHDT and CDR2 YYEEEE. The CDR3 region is CASSPDSGANVLTF. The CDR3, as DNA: TGTGCCAGCAGCCCAGACTCTGGGGCCAACGTCCTGACTTTC.

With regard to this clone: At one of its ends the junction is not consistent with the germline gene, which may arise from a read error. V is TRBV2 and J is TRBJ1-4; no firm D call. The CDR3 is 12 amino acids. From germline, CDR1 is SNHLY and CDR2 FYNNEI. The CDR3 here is CASRGEHLSRVF. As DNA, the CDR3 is TGTGCCAGCAGGGGAGAACACCTAAGTAGGGTTTTT.

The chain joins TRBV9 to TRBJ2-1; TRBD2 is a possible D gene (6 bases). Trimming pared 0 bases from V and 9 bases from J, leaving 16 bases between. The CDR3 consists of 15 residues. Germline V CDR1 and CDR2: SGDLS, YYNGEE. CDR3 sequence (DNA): TGTGCCAGCAGCGTAGCTTACGGGGCGGGGAGTGAGCAGTTCTTC. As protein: CASSVAYGAGSEQFF.

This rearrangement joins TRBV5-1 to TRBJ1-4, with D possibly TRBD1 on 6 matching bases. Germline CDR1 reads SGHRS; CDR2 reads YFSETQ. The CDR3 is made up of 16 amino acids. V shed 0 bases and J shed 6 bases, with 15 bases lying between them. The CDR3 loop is CASSLGYQGFDEKLFF. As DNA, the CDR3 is TGCGCCAGCAGCTTGGGTTACCAGGGGTTCGATGAAAAACTGTTTTTT.

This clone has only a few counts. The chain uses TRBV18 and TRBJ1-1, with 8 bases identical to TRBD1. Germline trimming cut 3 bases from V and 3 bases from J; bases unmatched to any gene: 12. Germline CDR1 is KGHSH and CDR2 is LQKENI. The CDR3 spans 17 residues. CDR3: CASSPTSGGFRDTEAFF. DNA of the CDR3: TGTGCCAGCTCACCCACGTCAGGGGGCTTTAGAGACACTGAAGCTTTCTTT.

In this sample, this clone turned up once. The CDR3 nucleotides are TGCGCCAGCAGTTGGTTAGCGGCAGACTACGAGCAGTACTTC. It encodes CASSWLAADYEQYF. V gene TRBV10-1 combines with J gene TRBJ2-7, with a possible D match to TRBD2 (6 bases). This CDR3 region has 14 residues. Trimming removed 5 bases from V and 3 bases from J, with 14 bases in between. Germline CDR1 WNHNN, CDR2 SYGVQD (reference sequence).

DNA for the CDR3: TGTGCCAGCAGCCCGATCAACCGGAGACAGGGACCCTACGAGCAGTACTTC. Amino acid sequence: CASSPINRRQGPYEQYF. This chain uses TRBV11-2 with TRBJ2-7; 7 bases agree with TRBD1. The CDR3 extends over 17 amino acids. Germline V gives CDR1 SGHAT, CDR2 FQNNGV. J lost 2 bases, V lost 5 bases, and 15 bases had no gene match.

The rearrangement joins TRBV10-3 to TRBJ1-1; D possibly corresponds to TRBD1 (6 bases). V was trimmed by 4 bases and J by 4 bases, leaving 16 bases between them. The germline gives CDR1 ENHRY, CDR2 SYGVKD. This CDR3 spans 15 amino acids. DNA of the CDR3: TGTGCCATCAGTGTCTCCCAGGGGAGAGGCACTGAAGCTTTCTTT. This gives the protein CAISVSQGRGTEAFF.